These 28 T cell receptor beta chains were sequenced from one sample in a study of cytomegalovirus exposure and HLA in healthy donors. The PCR ran on 60 Vbeta and 13 Jbeta primers. The method was immunoSEQ multiplex PCR; TCRdb's version includes in-frame clones alone and lacks a portion of them. There are more than 150,000 clones in the sample; over 75% occur only once, and approximately 0.23% lies in the top ten. The sequencing input was PBMCs. Receptors originate from a girl in the first two years of life in good health and CMV-seronegative.

This clone was detected once. This rearrangement joins TRBV19 to TRBJ2-1; 11 bases are shared with TRBD2. CDR3 length: 18 residues. The junction had 14 bases not matched to a gene; V was cut back by 9 bases and J by 1 base. The germline V gene encodes CDR1 LNHDA and CDR2 SQIVND (reference sequence). The CDR3 here is CASRDILAGANSYNEQFF. The CDR3 nucleotides are TGTGCCAGCCGAGATATACTAGCGGGAGCCAATTCCTACAATGAGCAGTTCTTC.

The chain combines TRBV5-4 with TRBJ2-5; D might be TRBD1 (6 bases). The DNA end is more similar to TRBJ2-7, so the J call may be wrong. Germline CDR1 and CDR2: SGHNT and YYREEE (reference sequence). CDR3 length: 14 amino acids. CDR3 nucleotide sequence: TGTGCCAGCAGCTCCAGGGGAGATTTCTACGAGCAGTACTTC. Its protein product is CASSSRGDFYEQYF.

The J gene is TRBJ1-5, the V gene TRBV4-1; no firm D call. Trimming cost V 0 bases and J 0 bases, with 15 bases left between them. Germline V gene sequence: CDR1 MGHRA, CDR2 YSYEKL. The CDR3 is 18 amino acids. Here the CDR3 reads CASSQDLGLPYSNQPQHF. For the CDR3, the DNA is TGCGCCAGCAGCCAAGATCTAGGATTACCATATAGCAATCAGCCCCAGCATTTT.

The chain combines TRBV19 with TRBJ2-1; D is possibly TRBD1 (8 bases). CDR3 length: 15 amino acids. V was clipped by 3 bases and J by 9 bases, with 18 bases between them. Germline values: CDR1 LNHDA, CDR2 SQIVND (reference sequence). The CDR3 reads CASSIADRGGGEQFF. The CDR3 DNA is TGTGCCAGTAGTATCGCTGACAGGGGAGGGGGTGAGCAGTTCTTC.

The rearrangement uses TRBV9 and TRBJ1-2; 7 bases map to TRBD1. Trimming took 3 bases from V and 5 from J; bases not matched to a gene: 10. Germline-derived CDR1 and CDR2 are SGDLS and YYNGEE. The CDR3 totals 15 residues. The CDR3 region is CASSARTGSPYGYTF. The CDR3, as DNA: TGTGCCAGCAGCGCCCGGACAGGTTCACCTTATGGCTACACCTTC.

The chain is built from TRBV7-9 and TRBJ2-1, with 8 bases identical to TRBD2. V lost 10 bases, J lost 6 bases, and 11 bases stayed unmatched. Per the germline V gene, CDR1 is SEHNR and CDR2 is FQNEAQ (reference sequence). The CDR3 loop spans 14 amino acids. DNA of the CDR3: TGTGCCACCCCGGGCGGACTAGCCATCAATGAGCAGTTCTTC. Translation gives CATPGGLAINEQFF.

The chain uses TRBV10-1 and TRBJ2-7, with a tentative D call TRBD1 (6 bases). The CDR3 contains 13 residues. V was trimmed by 2 bases and J by 6 bases, leaving 11 bases between them. Germline loops: CDR1 WNHNN, CDR2 SYGVQD (reference sequence). DNA for the CDR3: TGCGCCAGCAGTGAGAGGACAGAGTCCGAGCAGTACTTC. This gives the protein CASSERTESEQYF.

This chain joins TRBV9 and TRBJ2-6; 12 bases line up with TRBD1. The CDR3 length is 19 residues. CDR1 and CDR2 (germline): SGDLS, YYNGEE. V lost 3 bases, J lost 4 bases, and 11 bases stayed unmatched. CDR3 amino acids: CASSAARDRGRQGANVLTF. In nucleotides, the CDR3 is TGTGCCAGCAGCGCCGCCCGGGACAGGGGGCGTCAAGGGGCCAACGTCCTGACTTTC.

This clone was observed a few times. The rearrangement uses TRBV11-3 and TRBJ2-3; D ambiguous. With 1 base removed from V and 5 bases from J, the gap between germline ends came to 4 bases. CDR1 SGHNT and CDR2 YENEEA come from the germline V gene. CDR3 length: 12 amino acids. The CDR3 region is CASSLGEDTQYF. CDR3 DNA: TGTGCCAGCAGCTTAGGAGAAGATACGCAGTATTTT.

The chain carries TRBV29-1 and TRBJ1-5; TRBD1 might be the D (5 bases). Germline V gives CDR1 SQVTM, CDR2 ANQGSEA. Trimming shortened V by 4 bases and J by 3 bases, and 19 bases separated the two germline ends. This CDR3 contains 16 residues. For the CDR3, the DNA is TGCAGCGTTGGGATAGAGGAAGCAGGGCACAATCAGCCCCAGCATTTT. This codes for CSVGIEEAGHNQPQHF.

This chain uses TRBV27 with TRBJ2-7; TRBD1 agrees at 7 bases. The CDR3 has 15 amino acids. V shed 5 bases and J 0 bases; nucleotides not matched to a gene: 7. Germline V gene sequence: CDR1 MNHEY, CDR2 SMNVEV (reference sequence). The CDR3 DNA sequence: TGTGCCAGCAGTATCGACAGGGCTAGCTCCTACGAGCAGTACTTC. Its protein is CASSIDRASSYEQYF.

V gene TRBV29-1 combines with J gene TRBJ2-7; 8 bases are shared with TRBD1. V shed 4 bases, J shed 3 bases, and the junction held 8 bases outside the gene matches. The CDR3 totals 14 residues. CDR1 is SQVTM and CDR2 is ANQGSEA in the germline V gene. Written as DNA, the CDR3 is TGCAGCGTTGGTCCGGGACAGGATTACTACGAGCAGTACTTC. Its translation: CSVGPGQDYYEQYF.

The chain links TRBV7-2 to TRBJ2-7, with TRBD2 matching over 7 bases. Germline lookup yields CDR1 SGHTA and CDR2 FQGNSA. V shed 3 bases and J 4 bases; nucleotides not matched to a gene: 3. The CDR3 has 13 amino acids. CDR3 coding DNA: TGTGCCAGCAGCTTTACTAGCGAATACGAGCAGTACTTC. This sequence encodes CASSFTSEYEQYF.

As regards this clone: At one end, the junction sequence differs from germline, possibly due to a read error. The V call is TRBV7-9, the J call TRBJ1-5; 9 bases are shared with TRBD1. CDR1 is SEHNR, CDR2 FQNEAQ, per germline (reference sequence). The CDR3 totals 16 residues. In nucleotides, the CDR3 is TGTTCCAGCAGCGAGTGGGACAGGGAGAGGGATCAGCCCCAGCATTTT. Translated, it gives CSSSEWDRERDQPQHF.

This chain uses TRBV5-6 with TRBJ2-5; 7 bases are a match to TRBD1. Germline-derived CDR1 and CDR2 are SGHDT and YYEEEE. The CDR3 runs 16 residues. The trim removed 4 bases at V and 5 bases at J, leaving 14 bases unmatched. The CDR3 DNA follows: TGTGCCAGCAGCCAACATGGCACGCCACAGGGGGAGACCCAGTACTTC. This codes for CASSQHGTPQGETQYF.

The V call is TRBV27, the J call TRBJ2-2; 7 positions agree with TRBD1. CDR1 and CDR2 from the germline V gene are MNHEY and SMNVEV (reference sequence). The V segment lost 6 bases and the J segment 2 bases; nucleotides outside the gene matches: 3. The CDR3 covers 14 residues. The CDR3 sequence is CASSAGGNTGELFF. CDR3 coding DNA: TGTGCCAGCAGCGCAGGGGGAAACACCGGGGAGCTGTTTTTT.

The V and J genes are TRBV19 and TRBJ1-6, with 8 positions matching TRBD1. CDR1 is LNHDA, CDR2 SQIVND, per germline (reference sequence). This CDR3 spans 15 amino acids. Trimming at V came to 7 bases and at J to 6 bases, leaving 8 bases not matched to a gene. CDR3 nucleotide sequence: TGTGCCAGTACCCTCCGGCAGGGGGCTAATTCACCCCTCCACTTT. It encodes CASTLRQGANSPLHF.

The chain has TRBV5-1 and TRBJ2-5; perhaps TRBD2 as D (7 bases). The CDR3 loop spans 15 amino acids. V shed 3 bases and J shed 3 bases, with 15 bases lying between them. Germline loops: CDR1 SGHRS, CDR2 YFSETQ. The CDR3 DNA sequence: TGCGCCAGCAGCTGGGGGGGCACGAGCGAAGAGACCCAGTACTTC. Protein product: CASSWGGTSEETQYF.

V and J are TRBV5-4 and TRBJ2-5, with 8 bases that match TRBD1. The germline gives CDR1 SGHNT, CDR2 YYREEE (reference sequence). Losses at the gene ends were 1 base for V and 3 bases for J; bases not matched to a gene: 5. The CDR3 extends over 15 amino acids. The CDR3 loop is CASSLTSGQEETQYF. For the CDR3, the DNA is TGTGCCAGCAGCTTGACGTCGGGACAGGAAGAGACCCAGTACTTC.

DNA of the CDR3: TGTGCCAGCAGTGAAACCTCTCTACCCACAGATACGCAGTATTTT. As protein: CASSETSLPTDTQYF. This rearrangement joins TRBV2 to TRBJ2-3; D call uncertain. V was shortened by 2 bases and J by 2 bases, with 11 bases between the two germline ends. Germline CDR1 SNHLY, CDR2 FYNNEI. The CDR3 has 15 amino acids.

The chain couples TRBV7-2 to TRBJ2-1; 7 bases line up with TRBD2. The CDR3 spans 16 residues. V shed 1 base and J 4 bases; nucleotides not matched to a gene: 7. Germline CDR1 reads SGHTA; CDR2 reads FQGNSA. CDR3: CASSLGPPSGYNEQFF. In DNA, the CDR3 is TGTGCCAGCAGCTTAGGTCCCCCTAGCGGTTACAATGAGCAGTTCTTC.

This clone came up a few times. This sequence joins TRBV30 and TRBJ1-4; 7 positions match TRBD1. CDR1 is GTSNPN, CDR2 SVGIG, per germline (reference sequence). The CDR3 extends over 16 amino acids. Germline trimming cut 0 bases from V and 5 bases from J; bases unmatched to any gene: 9. In DNA form, the CDR3 reads TGTGCCTGGAGTGTAGGACAGGTTGGGCGAAATGAAAAACTGTTTTTT. Its protein is CAWSVGQVGRNEKLFF. Complete variable domain (other parts from reference TRBV30 and TRBJ1-4): SQTIHQWPATLVQPVGSPLSLECTVEGTSNPNLYWYRQAAGRGLQLLFYSVGIGQISSEVPQNLSASRPQDRQFILSSKKLLLSDSGFYLCAWSVGQVGRNEKLFFGSGTQLSVL.

The V gene is TRBV5-1, the J gene TRBJ2-3; D unresolved. In germline, CDR1 is SGHRS, CDR2 YFSETQ. CDR3 size: 16 residues. The germline V and J ends were trimmed by 0 bases and 1 base, with 12 bases remaining between them. CDR3 protein: CASSLDARLGTDTQYF. The DNA of the CDR3 is TGCGCCAGCAGCTTGGACGCCAGACTGGGCACAGATACGCAGTATTTT. The entire variable domain, with the rest obtained from reference TRBV5-1 and TRBJ2-3, is as follows: KAGVTQTPRYLIKTRGQQVTLSCSPISGHRSVSWYQQTPGQGLQFLFEYFSETQRNKGNFPGRFSGRQFSNSRSEMNVSTLELGDSALYLCASSLDARLGTDTQYFGPGTRLTVL.

The rearrangement uses TRBV4-1 and TRBJ2-2, with 8 bases fitting TRBD1. The CDR3 has 18 amino acids. The V segment lost 3 bases and the J segment 6 bases; nucleotides outside the gene matches: 15. The germline gives CDR1 MGHRA, CDR2 YSYEKL. The CDR3 here is CASSHPGEDRASPGELFF. DNA for the CDR3: TGCGCCAGCAGCCATCCTGGGGAGGACAGGGCGAGTCCCGGGGAGCTGTTTTTT.

The chain combines TRBV7-2 with TRBJ1-1; D might be TRBD1 (5 bases). CDR3 length: 13 residues. The V gene lost 3 bases and the J gene lost 4 bases, with 9 bases spanning the gap. CDR1 is SGHTA and CDR2 is FQGNSA in the germline V gene. CDR3 DNA sequence: TGTGCCAGCAGCTTCAGGGCTTCCACTGAAGCTTTCTTT. Translating it yields CASSFRASTEAFF.

J is TRBJ2-2 and V is TRBV5-6; tentative D call: TRBD2 (6 bases). Germline-derived CDR1 and CDR2 are SGHDT and YYEEEE. The CDR3 contains 16 residues. V was pared by 2 bases and J by 0 bases, with 11 bases between. The CDR3 loop reads CASSLIAGSNTGELFF. For the CDR3, the DNA is TGTGCCAGCAGCTTAATCGCGGGATCGAACACCGGGGAGCTGTTTTTT.

The chain employs TRBV30 and TRBJ2-3, with TRBD2 matching 10 bases. After removal of 2 bases from V and 3 bases from J, the junction contained 5 bases not matched to a gene. The CDR3 has 15 amino acids. CDR1 and CDR2 from the germline V gene are GTSNPN and SVGIG (reference sequence). CDR3 protein: CAWSKLAGVTDTQYF. The CDR3, as DNA: TGTGCCTGGAGTAAGCTAGCGGGGGTGACAGATACGCAGTATTTT.

This chain uses TRBV7-3 with TRBJ2-5; possibly TRBD1 for D (5 bases). CDR3 length equals 14 residues. Deletions cut 3 bases from V and 2 bases from J, with 10 bases between. Germline CDR1 SGHTA, CDR2 FQGTGA. CDR3 sequence reads: CASSFLGRQETQYF. DNA for the CDR3: TGTGCCAGCAGCTTTCTGGGGCGTCAAGAGACCCAGTACTTC.